Presented here are 7 T cell receptor beta chains from one specimen sequenced in a study of blood T cell repertoires in COVID-19 (dated by TCRdb to 2019 to 2021). The receptor library was made with the immunoSEQ multiplex PCR assay. TCRdb re-hosts the immuneACCESS table, in-frame sequences only. Its copies lack some clones; in the studies checked, an unresolved V gene accounts for under half of them, and the cause for the rest is not known. The sample profile shows 300,000 to 350,000 clones; 88% of them were found once. The ten top clones hold 5.5% to 7.5% of the sample. The specimen was peripheral blood. The receptors derive from an older woman with COVID-19, enrolled during active disease.

The genes are TRBV4-1 and TRBJ2-5; 12 nucleotides line up with TRBD2. Germline V gene lookup returns CDR1 MGHRA and CDR2 YSYEKL. This CDR3 comprises 19 residues. The ends lost 0 bases at V and 4 bases at J; junction bases unmatched: 12. The CDR3 reads CASSQDRGPSGGAGETQYF. The DNA for the CDR3 is TGCGCCAGCAGCCAAGATCGGGGTCCTAGCGGGGGGGCCGGAGAGACCCAGTACTTC.

V gene TRBV6-5 combines with J gene TRBJ1-2, with no clear D. The germline gives CDR1 MNHEY, CDR2 SVGAGI. The CDR3 loop spans 16 amino acids. Trimming stripped 4 bases from V and 2 bases from J, with 17 bases between. The chain's CDR3 is CASSFGQGVINYGYTF. CDR3 in DNA: TGTGCCAGCAGTTTTGGGCAAGGCGTAATAAACTATGGCTACACCTTC.

This chain uses TRBV6-4 with TRBJ2-1, with a possible D match to TRBD1 (7 bases). Looked up from germline, CDR1 is MRHNA and CDR2 is SNTAGT. The CDR3 spans 14 residues. V was pared by 8 bases and J by 9 bases, with 20 bases between. The CDR3 loop is CASAATGDGGEQFF. Here the CDR3 DNA reads TGTGCCAGCGCCGCCACAGGGGACGGGGGTGAGCAGTTCTTC.

This clone was counted once. The same CDR3 also results from other DNA sequences found in this sample. This CDR3 reads CAWSVLETQYF. The DNA for the CDR3 is TGTGCCTGGAGTGTACTAGAGACCCAGTACTTC. The rearrangement links TRBV30 to TRBJ2-5, with unresolved D. With 0 bases removed from V and 4 bases from J, the gap between germline ends came to 3 bases. CDR3 length: 11 residues. Looked up from germline, CDR1 is GTSNPN and CDR2 is SVGIG (reference sequence).

This sequence joins TRBV5-1 and TRBJ1-2; D unclear. Germline CDR1 and CDR2: SGHRS and YFSETQ. V dropped 2 bases and J dropped 7 bases, with 15 bases sitting between them. The CDR3 spans 14 residues. The CDR3 DNA is TGCGCCAGCAGCTTAGGAGGGCCAAACCCTGGCTACACCTTC. Translation: CASSLGGPNPGYTF.

J is TRBJ1-1 and V is TRBV5-1; 10 positions agree with TRBD1. V was clipped by 7 bases and J by 2 bases; unmatched bases: 5. The germline V gene has CDR1 SGHRS and CDR2 YFSETQ. There are 14 residues in the CDR3. The CDR3 DNA reads TGCGCCAGCGGAGCGACAGGGGGCAACACTGAAGCTTTCTTT. Its translation: CASGATGGNTEAFF.

The rearrangement uses TRBV18 and TRBJ2-3, with D possibly TRBD1 on 6 matching bases. CDR3 length: 15 residues. Trimming stripped 3 bases from V and 2 bases from J, with 12 bases between. The germline CDR1 and CDR2 sequences are KGHSH and LQKENI. The CDR3 DNA reads as TGTGCCAGCTCACCCCAAAGGGGGATCACAGATACGCAGTATTTT. Translation: CASSPQRGITDTQYF. Complete variable domain (other parts from reference TRBV18 and TRBJ2-3): NAGVMQNPRHLVRRRGQEARLRCSPMKGHSHVYWYRQLPEEGLKFMVYLQKENIIDESGMPKERFSAEFPKEGPSILRIQQVVRGDSAAYFCASSPQRGITDTQYFGPGTRLTVL.